This passage covers 9 T cell receptor beta chains from one sample sequenced in a study of blood T cell repertoires in COVID-19. This table comes from immunoSEQ multiplex PCR, and its TCRdb copy is limited to in-frame clones, with some not included. In the table there are about 230,000 clones, around 83% of which are singletons. The sample comprised peripheral blood. The receptors were gathered from a woman aged 40 to 50 who had recovered from COVID-19.

The J gene is TRBJ1-2, the V gene TRBV19; 8 bases fit TRBD1. This CDR3 has 15 residues. The ends lost 4 bases at V and 6 bases at J; junction bases unmatched: 10. From germline, CDR1 is LNHDA and CDR2 SQIVND (reference sequence). The CDR3 DNA reads TGTGCCAGTAGTAAATTAGGACAGGGTTTAGATGGCTACACCTTC. Protein sequence: CASSKLGQGLDGYTF.

The rearrangement joins TRBV4-3 to TRBJ2-1, with TRBD1 matching 12 bases. This CDR3 region has 15 residues. V lost 3 bases and J lost 10; bases outside the gene matches: 7. The germline V gene has CDR1 LGHNA and CDR2 YSLEER. CDR3 DNA sequence: TGCGCCAGCAGCCAGGGGACAGGGGGCTTGGAGGAGCAGTTCTTC. This sequence encodes CASSQGTGGLEEQFF.

The rearrangement uses TRBV27 and TRBJ1-5; D is unresolved. CDR3 length: 16 amino acids. V was pared by 5 bases and J by 4 bases, with 18 bases between. The germline V gene has CDR1 MNHEY and CDR2 SMNVEV (reference sequence). The CDR3 DNA reads as TGTGCCAGCAGTCCAGTGGCCGCAGGATTAAATCAGCCCCAGCATTTT. Translated: CASSPVAAGLNQPQHF.

The genes are TRBV6-2 or TRBV6-3 and TRBJ1-2; the match to TRBD1 covers 7 bases. Germline V gene lookup returns CDR1 MNHEY and CDR2 SVGEGT. V dropped 0 bases and J dropped 8; count of bases not matched to a gene: 15. The CDR3 spans 17 residues. This CDR3 reads CASSYSPSGTEFGGYTF. As DNA, the CDR3 is TGTGCCAGCAGTTACTCCCCCTCCGGGACAGAGTTTGGGGGCTACACCTTC.

The chain has TRBV11-3 and TRBJ2-2; D ambiguous. Germline V gene data show CDR1 as SGHNT and CDR2 as YENEEA. V lost 5 bases and J lost 3, with 13 bases in between. The CDR3 spans 15 residues. The CDR3 reads CASSARFQHTGELFF. The CDR3 DNA is TGTGCCAGCAGCGCTAGGTTTCAACACACCGGGGAGCTGTTTTTT.

The V and J genes are TRBV5-6 and TRBJ2-5, with 7 bases aligning to TRBD2. The CDR3 has 15 residues. Germline V gene sequence: CDR1 SGHDT, CDR2 YYEEEE. Unmatched junction bases numbered 6, after V lost 4 bases and J lost 0 bases. The chain's CDR3 is CASSVLAPNQETQYF. CDR3 sequence (DNA): TGTGCCAGCAGCGTACTAGCGCCAAACCAAGAGACCCAGTACTTC.

The chain couples TRBV30 to TRBJ1-2; no clear D gene. The CDR3 has 12 residues. V lost 0 bases, J lost 8 bases, and 10 bases lay in between. CDR1 GTSNPN and CDR2 SVGIG come from the germline V gene (reference sequence). As DNA, the CDR3 is TGTGCCTGGAGTGTTGGGCTCTACGGCTACACCTTC. It translates to CAWSVGLYGYTF.

This chain uses TRBV11-2 with TRBJ2-3, with D unresolved. CDR3 length: 13 residues. CDR1 and CDR2 (germline): SGHAT, FQNNGV. V lost 5 bases and J lost 10, with 16 bases in between. Here the CDR3 DNA reads TGTGCCAGCAGCCGTCCACCCGGGTGGGCGCAGTATTTT. Residues: CASSRPPGWAQYF.

The chain couples TRBV12-5 to TRBJ1-4; 7 bases align to TRBD1. The CDR3 contains 16 residues. The junction had 10 bases not matched to a gene; V was cut back by 1 base and J by 8 bases. Germline lookup yields CDR1 LGHNT and CDR2 FRNRAP. The DNA for the CDR3 is TGTGCTAGTGGTTTGGCTCTAACAGGGGTGAGGGAAAAACTGTTTTTT. Its translation: CASGLALTGVREKLFF.